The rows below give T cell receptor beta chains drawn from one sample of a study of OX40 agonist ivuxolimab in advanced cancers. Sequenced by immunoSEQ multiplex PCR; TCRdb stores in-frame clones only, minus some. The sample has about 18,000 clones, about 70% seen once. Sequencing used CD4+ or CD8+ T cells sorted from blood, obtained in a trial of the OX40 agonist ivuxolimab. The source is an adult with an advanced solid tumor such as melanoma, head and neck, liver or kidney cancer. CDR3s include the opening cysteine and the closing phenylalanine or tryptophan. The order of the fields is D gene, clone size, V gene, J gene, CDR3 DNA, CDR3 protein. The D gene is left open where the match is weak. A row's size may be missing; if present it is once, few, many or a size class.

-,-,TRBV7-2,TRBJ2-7,TGTGCCAGCAGCTTAGCGCTCGGACTGATCTCCTACGAGCAGTACTTC,CASSLALGLISYEQYF
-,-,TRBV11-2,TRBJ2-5,TGTGCCAGCAGCTTAGGTACGACGGGGAAGGCGGCAGAGACCCAGTACTTC,CASSLGTTGKAAETQYF
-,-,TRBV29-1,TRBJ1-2,TGCAGCGTTGAAGGTGGGGCCGGCTCCTCGCTTTATGGCTACACCTTC,CSVEGGAGSSLYGYTF
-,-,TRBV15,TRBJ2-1,TGTGCCACCAGCAGTACTGACAGCTCCTACAATGAGCAGTTCTTC,CATSSTDSSYNEQFF
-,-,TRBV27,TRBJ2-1,TGTGCCAGCAGTTTGGGCAGCGTCAATGAGCAGTTCTTC,CASSLGSVNEQFF
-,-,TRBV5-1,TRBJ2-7,TGCGCCAGCAGCTTGAGCCAAACCTACGAGCAGTACTTC,CASSLSQTYEQYF
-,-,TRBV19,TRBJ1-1,TGTGCCAGTAGTATATGGGGGGACACTGAAGCTTTCTTT,CASSIWGDTEAFF
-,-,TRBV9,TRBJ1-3,TGTGCCAGCAGCGTGGGGGACACCGGTGATGGAAACACCATATATTTT,CASSVGDTGDGNTIYF
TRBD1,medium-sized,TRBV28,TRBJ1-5,TGTGCCAGCAGTCCGACAGGGAGTCATAGCAATCAGCCCCAGCATTTT,CASSPTGSHSNQPQHF
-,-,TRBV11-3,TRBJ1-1,TGTGCCAGCAGCTTAGGGACGCGGACGGTTACTGAAGCTTTCTTT,CASSLGTRTVTEAFF
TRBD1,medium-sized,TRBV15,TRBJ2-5,TGTGCCACCAGCAGAGGACAGGGAGAGATAGAGACCCAGTACTTC,CATSRGQGEIETQYF
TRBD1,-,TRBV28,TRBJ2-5,TGTGCCAGCAGCACAGACAGGGGAGAAGAGACCCAGTACTTC,CASSTDRGEETQYF
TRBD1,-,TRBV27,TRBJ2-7,TGTGCCAGCAGTTTTGTCGGGCAGGGGGCGGCTCTACCTCCCGAGCAGTACTTC,CASSFVGQGAALPPEQYF
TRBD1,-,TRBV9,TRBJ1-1,TGTGCCAGCAGCGTTATCGAGGGGGCCACTGAAGCTTTCTTT,CASSVIEGATEAFF